This T cell receptor (beta chain) was obtained from a study of blood T cell repertoires in COVID-19. On the study more broadly: PBMCs, B-cell-depleted T cells, or T cells were the source of the cDNA or gDNA that made up the material.

Some clones are missing from TCRdb's copy, which holds only in-frame ones; the method was immunoSEQ multiplex PCR. The sample has about 220,000 clones, approximately 85% seen once; the top ten hold about 2.4%. The specimen was peripheral blood. The TCR sequence derives from a woman aged 70-85 years with COVID-19, enrolled during active disease.

The CDR3 protein is CASSQSDRGGFTEAFF. Written as DNA, the CDR3 is TGTGCCAGCAGCCAGTCGGACAGGGGAGGGTTCACTGAAGCTTTCTTT. The gene calls are TRBV3-1 (or the pseudogene TRBV3-2) and TRBJ1-1, with 9 bases fitting TRBD1. The trim removed 3 bases at V and 4 bases at J, leaving 9 bases unmatched. This CDR3 region has 16 residues. Germline V gene lookup returns CDR1 LGHDT and CDR2 YNNKEL (reference sequence).